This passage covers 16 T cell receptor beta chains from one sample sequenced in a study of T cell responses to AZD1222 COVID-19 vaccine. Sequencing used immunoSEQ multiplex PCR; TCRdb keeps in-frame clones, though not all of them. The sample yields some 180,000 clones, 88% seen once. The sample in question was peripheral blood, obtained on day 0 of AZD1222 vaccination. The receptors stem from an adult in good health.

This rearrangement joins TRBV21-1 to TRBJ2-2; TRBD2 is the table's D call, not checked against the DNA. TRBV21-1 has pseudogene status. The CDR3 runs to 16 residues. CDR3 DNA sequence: TGTGCCAGCAGCAAAGAAGCTGCTAGCGGGGACGGGGAGCTGTTTTTT. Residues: CASSKEAASGDGELFF.

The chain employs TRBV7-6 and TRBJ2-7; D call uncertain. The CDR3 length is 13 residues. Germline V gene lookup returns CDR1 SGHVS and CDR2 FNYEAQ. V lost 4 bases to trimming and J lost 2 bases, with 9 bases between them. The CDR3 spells CASSSGRAYEQYF. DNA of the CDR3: TGTGCCAGCAGCTCCGGACGAGCCTACGAGCAGTACTTC.

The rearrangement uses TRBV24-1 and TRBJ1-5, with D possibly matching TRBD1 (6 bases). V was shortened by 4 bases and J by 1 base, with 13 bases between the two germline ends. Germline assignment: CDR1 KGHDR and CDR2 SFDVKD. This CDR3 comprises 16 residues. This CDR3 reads CATSDAGTPSNQPQHF. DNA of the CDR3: TGTGCCACCAGTGACGCAGGGACACCCAGCAATCAGCCCCAGCATTTT.

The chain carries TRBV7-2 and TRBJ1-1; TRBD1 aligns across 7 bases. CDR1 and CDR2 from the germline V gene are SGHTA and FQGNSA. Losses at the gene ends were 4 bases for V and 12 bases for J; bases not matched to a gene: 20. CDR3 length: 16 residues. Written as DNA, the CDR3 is TGTGCCAGCAGCTCGCCATTCAGGGGGATCGGTTGGGCACCTTTCTTT. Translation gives CASSSPFRGIGWAPFF.

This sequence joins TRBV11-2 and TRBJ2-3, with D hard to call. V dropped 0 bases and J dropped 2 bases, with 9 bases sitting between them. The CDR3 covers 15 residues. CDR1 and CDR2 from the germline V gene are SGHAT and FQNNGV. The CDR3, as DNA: TGTGCCAGCAGCTTAGACCCCCGCCACACAGATACGCAGTATTTT. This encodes CASSLDPRHTDTQYF.

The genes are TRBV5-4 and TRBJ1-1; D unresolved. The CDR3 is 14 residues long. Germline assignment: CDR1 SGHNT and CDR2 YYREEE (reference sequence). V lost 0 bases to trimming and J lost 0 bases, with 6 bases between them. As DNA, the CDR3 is TGTGCCAGCAGCTTGGATAACGTGAACACTGAAGCTTTCTTT. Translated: CASSLDNVNTEAFF.

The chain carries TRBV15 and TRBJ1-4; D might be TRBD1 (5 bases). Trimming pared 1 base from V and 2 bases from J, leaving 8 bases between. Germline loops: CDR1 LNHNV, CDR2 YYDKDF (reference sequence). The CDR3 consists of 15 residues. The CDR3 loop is CATSRGGNTNEKLFF. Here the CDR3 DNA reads TGTGCCACCAGCAGAGGGGGGAACACTAATGAAAAACTGTTTTTT.

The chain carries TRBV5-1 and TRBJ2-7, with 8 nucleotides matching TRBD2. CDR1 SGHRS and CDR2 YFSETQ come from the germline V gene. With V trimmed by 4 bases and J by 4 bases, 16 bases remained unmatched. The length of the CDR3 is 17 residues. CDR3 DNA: TGCGCCAGCAGCCAAACTTGGGGAGCGGGAGTGGTGTACGAGCAGTACTTC. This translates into CASSQTWGAGVVYEQYF.

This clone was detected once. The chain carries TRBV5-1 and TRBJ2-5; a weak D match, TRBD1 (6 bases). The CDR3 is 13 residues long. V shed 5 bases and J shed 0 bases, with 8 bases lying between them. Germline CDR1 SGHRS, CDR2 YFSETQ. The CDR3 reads CASRTGNQETQYF. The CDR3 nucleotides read TGCGCCAGCAGGACAGGTAACCAAGAGACCCAGTACTTC.

In DNA form, the CDR3 reads TGTGCCACCCGGGAGGGATTCTCCTCTGGAAACACCATATATTTT. It translates to CATREGFSSGNTIYF. The V call is TRBV7-2, the J call TRBJ1-3; the D is unclear. Germline CDR1 is SGHTA and CDR2 is FQGNSA. The CDR3 spans 15 residues. The V gene lost 10 bases and the J gene lost 0 bases, with 16 bases spanning the gap.

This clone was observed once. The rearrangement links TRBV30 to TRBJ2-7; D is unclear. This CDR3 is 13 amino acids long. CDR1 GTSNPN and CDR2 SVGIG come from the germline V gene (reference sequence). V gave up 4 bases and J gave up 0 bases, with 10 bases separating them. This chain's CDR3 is CAWNLGNSYEQYF. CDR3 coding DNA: TGTGCCTGGAACCTGGGTAACTCCTACGAGCAGTACTTC.

CDR3 in DNA: TGTGCCAGCACCCCGAGGGGACGGCCTAATCAGCCCCAGCATTTT. As protein: CASTPRGRPNQPQHF. J is TRBJ1-5 and V is TRBV28; D is perhaps TRBD1 (5 bases). Germline-derived CDR1 and CDR2 are MDHEN and SYDVKM. The V end was cut by 7 bases, the J end by 4 bases, with 17 bases between. The CDR3 covers 15 residues.

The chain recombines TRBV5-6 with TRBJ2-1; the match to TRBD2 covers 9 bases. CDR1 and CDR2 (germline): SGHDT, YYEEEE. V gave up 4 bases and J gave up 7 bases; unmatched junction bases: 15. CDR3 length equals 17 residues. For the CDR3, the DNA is TGTGCCAGCAGCGTAGTTAGCGGGGGCCTAAACTGGAATGAGCAGTTCTTC. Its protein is CASSVVSGGLNWNEQFF.

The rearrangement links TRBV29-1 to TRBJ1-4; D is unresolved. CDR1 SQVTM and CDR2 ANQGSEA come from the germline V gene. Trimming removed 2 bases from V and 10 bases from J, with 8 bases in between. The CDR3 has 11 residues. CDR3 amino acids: CSVEQALKLFF. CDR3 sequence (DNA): TGCAGCGTTGAACAGGCTCTAAAACTGTTTTTT. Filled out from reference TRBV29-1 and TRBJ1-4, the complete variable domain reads SAVISQKPSRDICQRGTSLTIQCQVDSQVTMMFWYRQQPGQSLTLIATANQGSEATYESGFVIDKFPISRPNLTFSTLTVSNMSPEDSSIYLCSVEQALKLFFGSGTQLSVL.

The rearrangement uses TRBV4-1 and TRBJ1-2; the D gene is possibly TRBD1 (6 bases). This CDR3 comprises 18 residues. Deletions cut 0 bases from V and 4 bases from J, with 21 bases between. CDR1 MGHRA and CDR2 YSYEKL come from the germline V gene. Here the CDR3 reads CASSQDGLSGALLYGYTF. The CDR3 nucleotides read TGCGCCAGCAGCCAAGATGGACTATCAGGGGCGCTACTCTATGGCTACACCTTC.

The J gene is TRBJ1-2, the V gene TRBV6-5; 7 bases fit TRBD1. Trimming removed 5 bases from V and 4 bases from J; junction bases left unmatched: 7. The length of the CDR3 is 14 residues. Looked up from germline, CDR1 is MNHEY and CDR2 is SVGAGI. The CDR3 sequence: CASSPLTGVYGYTF. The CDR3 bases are TGTGCCAGCAGTCCCCTTACAGGGGTCTATGGCTACACCTTC.